A selection of T cell receptor beta chains follows, all from one sample in a study of shared clonotypes between healthy human individuals. Generated by immunoSEQ multiplex PCR, the TCRdb table keeps only in-frame clones and is missing some. The table includes some 530,000 clones, roughly 80% detected once. The sequenced sample was PBMCs. The receptors derive from a woman aged 40 to 55 in good health. Some clones in this sample may be carry-over from other donors' samples. Each CDR3 is given with its conserved first and last residue. The D gene is left open where the match is weak. Rows give clone size only sometimes, using once, few, many, or a class for an expanded clone.

abundance	v_gene	j_gene	d_gene	CDR3aa	CDR3nt
.	TRBV7-9	TRBJ2-7	.	CASSLAITGSPSLF	TGTGCCAGCAGCTTAGCAATTACAGGGTCACCCTCGCTATTC
.	TRBV29-1	TRBJ1-1	.	CSVEVGGGTEAFF	TGCAGCGTTGAAGTGGGGGGTGGGACTGAAGCTTTCTTT
.	TRBV30	TRBJ1-2	.	CAWADYTYTF	TGTGCCTGGGCAGACTATACTTACACCTTC
.	TRBV19	TRBJ1-5	.	CASSGFSNQPQHF	TGTGCCAGTAGTGGGTTCAGCAATCAGCCCCAGCATTTT
.	TRBV20-1	TRBJ2-5	.	CSAHSQETQYF	TGCAGTGCTCACTCTCAAGAGACCCAGTACTTC
.	TRBV25-1	TRBJ1-4	.	CASSDADEKLFF	TGTGCCAGCAGTGATGCTGATGAAAAACTGTTTTTT
.	TRBV29-1	TRBJ1-3	.	CSGRGSGNTIYF	TGCAGCGGGAGGGGAAGTGGAAACACCATATATTTT
.	TRBV28	TRBJ1-1	.	CASTLGDTEAFF	TGTGCCAGCACTCTGGGGGACACTGAAGCTTTCTTT
.	TRBV13	TRBJ2-1	.	CASSNLASRGNEQFF	TGTGCCAGCAGCAACCTAGCGTCCCGCGGGAATGAGCAGTTCTTC
.	TRBV9	TRBJ1-2	TRBD1	CASSGRTGRTF	TGTGCCAGCAGCGGGAGGACAGGCCGCACCTTC
.	TRBV7-9	TRBJ1-1	.	CASSPPDRYTEAFF	TGTGCCAGCAGCCCCCCGGACAGATACACTGAAGCTTTCTTT
.	TRBV5-1	TRBJ1-2	TRBD1	CASRTGTGGGYTF	TGCGCCAGCAGGACCGGGACAGGGGGCGGCTACACCTTC
.	TRBV11-2	TRBJ2-1	TRBD1	CASSVTGGICSEQFF	TGTGCCAGCAGCGTGACAGGGGGGATTTGCAGTGAGCAGTTCTTC
.	TRBV7-2	TRBJ2-2	.	CATRPNWAVNTGELFF	TGTGCCACCCGCCCGAATTGGGCGGTGAACACCGGGGAGCTGTTTTTT
.	TRBV14	TRBJ2-3	.	CASSQEQDYLTDTQYF	TGTGCCAGCAGCCAAGAACAGGACTACCTCACAGATACGCAGTATTTT
.	TRBV4-1	TRBJ2-7	.	CASSPRSAPAYEQYF	TGCGCCAGCAGTCCACGATCAGCGCCTGCCTACGAGCAGTACTTC
.	TRBV27	TRBJ1-1	.	CASSLIQGGTEAFF	TGTGCCAGCAGTTTAATCCAGGGTGGCACTGAAGCTTTCTTT
.	TRBV5-4	TRBJ1-1	.	CASSLAEQLNTEAFF	TGTGCCAGCAGCTTGGCCGAACAGTTGAACACTGAAGCTTTCTTT
.	TRBV7-3	TRBJ1-1	.	CASSLQGHNEAFF	TGTGCCAGCAGCTTACAGGGACACAATGAAGCTTTCTTT
many	TRBV10-3	TRBJ1-1	TRBD1	CAIRGTGNTEAFF	TGTGCCATCAGAGGGACAGGGAACACTGAAGCTTTCTTT
.	TRBV5-1	TRBJ2-5	.	CASTGTARETQYF	TGCGCCAGCACGGGGACTGCAAGAGAGACCCAGTACTTC
.	TRBV2	TRBJ1-5	.	CASSEWGADNQPQHF	TGTGCCAGCAGTGAATGGGGGGCAGACAATCAGCCCCAGCATTTT
.	TRBV5-1	TRBJ2-6	.	CASSLGPPGGANVLTF	TGCGCCAGCAGCTTGGGGCCCCCAGGAGGGGCCAACGTCCTGACTTTC
once	TRBV10-3	TRBJ2-2	.	CAIQGETNTGELFF	TGTGCCATCCAAGGGGAGACAAACACCGGGGAGCTGTTTTTT
.	TRBV19	TRBJ1-5	TRBD1	CASSQLPGQGIFQPQHF	TGTGCCAGTAGCCAATTACCGGGACAGGGAATATTTCAGCCCCAGCATTTT
few	TRBV28	TRBJ1-5	.	CAISGQGPQPQHF	TGTGCCATCTCCGGGCAGGGCCCCCAGCCCCAGCATTTT
.	TRBV19	TRBJ1-5	.	CASTPGGAHQPQHF	TGTGCCAGTACCCCTGGGGGGGCCCATCAGCCCCAGCATTTT
.	TRBV28	TRBJ2-6	.	CASSSTRVRPRTNSGANVLTF	TGTGCCAGCAGTTCCACCCGGGTGCGGCCTAGAACAAATTCTGGGGCCAACGTCCTGACTTTC
.	TRBV6-5	TRBJ2-2	TRBD1	CASRKTGATGELFF	TGTGCCAGTAGAAAGACAGGGGCCACCGGGGAGCTGTTTTTT
once	TRBV4-3	TRBJ2-7	.	CASSLRLYSSYEQYF	TGCGCCAGCAGCCTTCGGCTCTACAGTTCCTACGAGCAGTACTTC
.	TRBV11-2	TRBJ2-2	.	CASSLGSGYAGELFF	TGTGCCAGCAGCTTAGGGTCGGGTTACGCCGGGGAGCTGTTTTTT
.	TRBV7-3	TRBJ2-3	.	CASSPGSNTDTQYF	TGTGCCAGCAGCCCCGGGTCCAACACAGATACGCAGTATTTT
once	TRBV6-1	TRBJ2-7	.	CASSAPNSYEQYF	TGTGCCAGCAGTGCTCCAAACTCCTACGAGCAGTACTTC
.	TRBV2	TRBJ1-1	.	CASSPGQGWNTEAFF	TGTGCCAGCAGCCCCGGTCAGGGGTGGAACACTGAAGCTTTCTTT
.	TRBV28	TRBJ2-7	.	CASSKQGSGQYF	TGTGCCAGCAGCAAGCAGGGATCGGGGCAGTACTTC
.	TRBV10-3	TRBJ2-2	TRBD2	CATQPGLAETGELFF	TGTGCCACTCAACCGGGACTAGCGGAGACCGGGGAGCTGTTTTTT
.	TRBV27	TRBJ1-4	.	CASSLSWRFEKLFF	TGTGCCAGCAGTTTATCGTGGCGGTTTGAAAAACTGTTTTTT
.	TRBV6-6	TRBJ2-7	TRBD2	CASSYGTSGYEQYF	TGTGCCAGCAGTTACGGGACTAGCGGCTACGAGCAGTACTTC
few	TRBV7-9	TRBJ2-5	.	CASSLGRQVHSETQYF	TGTGCCAGCAGCTTAGGCAGGCAGGTTCACTCAGAGACCCAGTACTTC
.	TRBV2	TRBJ2-5	.	CASGGRSGQKETQYF	TGTGCCAGCGGGGGGAGAAGCGGACAAAAAGAGACCCAGTACTTC
.	TRBV9	TRBJ2-7	TRBD1	CASSPLGQSYEQYF	TGTGCCAGCAGCCCTCTGGGACAGAGCTACGAGCAGTACTTC
.	TRBV2	TRBJ2-7	TRBD1	CASRLRKGQGLYEQYF	TGTGCCAGCAGGCTCCGGAAGGGACAGGGTCTCTACGAGCAGTACTTC
.	TRBV5-1	TRBJ2-5	.	CASSLFAQEIQETQYF	TGCGCCAGCAGCTTGTTCGCTCAGGAGATCCAAGAGACCCAGTACTTC
.	TRBV7-6	TRBJ2-5	.	CASSLGSSLQTQYF	TGTGCCAGCAGCTTAGGTAGCTCCCTCCAGACCCAGTACTTC
.	TRBV11-2	TRBJ2-2	.	CASSREYTGELFF	TGTGCCAGCAGCCGTGAGTACACCGGGGAGCTGTTTTTT
.	TRBV2	TRBJ1-5	.	CASSEMGNQPQHF	TGTGCCAGCAGTGAAATGGGTAATCAGCCCCAGCATTTT
.	TRBV10-3	TRBJ2-1	TRBD1	CAISPAPLGQLGNEQFF	TGTGCCATCAGCCCAGCCCCCCTGGGACAGCTAGGGAATGAGCAGTTCTTC
.	TRBV18	TRBJ2-5	.	CASSPSPGQGGTQYF	TGTGCCAGCTCACCATCTCCGGGACAAGGGGGGACCCAGTACTTC
.	TRBV18	TRBJ2-7	TRBD1	CASSPTGTGVSEQYF	TGTGCCAGCTCACCGACCGGGACAGGGGTATCCGAGCAGTACTTC
.	TRBV6-5	TRBJ2-5	.	CASSYGQTRQETQYF	TGTGCCAGCAGTTACGGTCAGACTAGACAAGAGACCCAGTACTTC
.	TRBV29-1	TRBJ2-5	.	CSVWSGGETQYF	TGCAGCGTTTGGAGCGGCGGCGAGACCCAGTACTTC
.	TRBV7-9	TRBJ2-1	TRBD1	CASRAQTGADYNEQFF	TGTGCCAGCAGGGCTCAGACAGGGGCAGACTACAATGAGCAGTTCTTC
.	TRBV27	TRBJ2-1	TRBD2	CASSLGLAGVNEQFF	TGTGCCAGCAGTTTAGGACTAGCGGGAGTGAATGAGCAGTTCTTC
few	TRBV14	TRBJ2-7	.	CASSQGDRYEQYF	TGTGCCAGCAGCCAAGGGGACCGTTACGAGCAGTACTTC
.	TRBV6-6	TRBJ1-2	.	CASSRYRDGYTF	TGTGCCAGCAGTCGTTACAGGGATGGCTACACCTTC
.	TRBV2	TRBJ2-3	.	CASRQSTDTQYF	TGTGCCAGCAGGCAGAGCACAGATACGCAGTATTTT
.	TRBV4-2	TRBJ1-5	TRBD1	CASSQEASRGNQPQHF	TGTGCCAGCAGCCAAGAGGCCTCCAGGGGGAATCAGCCCCAGCATTTT
.	TRBV5-5	TRBJ1-6	.	CASSGQNSPLHF	TGTGCCAGCAGCGGTCAAAACTCACCCCTCCACTTT
.	TRBV6-1	TRBJ2-5	.	CASSETGKSKQYF	TGTGCCAGCAGCGAAACAGGGAAAAGCAAGCAGTACTTC